One and the same sample provided the 24 T cell receptor beta chains below, sequenced in a study of early T cells in non-severe SARS-CoV-2 infection. Each CDR3 protein gets one entry after TCRdb re-called the 5' RACE reads with MiXCR. Of roughly 28,000 distinct CDR3 sequences listed, approximately 5.4% are singletons. What was sequenced was whole blood. Receptors originate from an adult who was a healthcare worker with PCR-confirmed SARS-CoV-2 infection or an uninfected control (not recorded which).

This clonotype was counted at least ten times. V is TRBV5-4 and J is TRBJ1-1; unclear D gene. Germline CDR1 and CDR2: SGHNT and YYREEE (reference sequence). The CDR3 sequence is 16 residues long. The V end lost 4 bases, the J end lost 2 bases, and 18 bases lay between the germline ends. CDR3 amino acids: CASSPSSSGVNTEAFF. In DNA form, the CDR3 reads TGTGCCAGCAGCCCCTCGAGTTCTGGGGTTAACACTGAAGCTTTCTTT. Variable domain in full (rest from reference TRBV5-4 and TRBJ1-1): ETGVTQSPTHLIKTRGQQVTLRCSSQSGHNTVSWYQQALGQGPQFIFQYYREEENGRGNFPPRFSGLQFPNYSSELNVNALELDDSALYLCASSPSSSGVNTEAFFGQGTRLTVV.

The chain has TRBV7-2 and TRBJ2-5; 12 positions agree with TRBD2. The CDR3 is 16 amino acids. The V segment lost 4 bases and the J segment 6 bases; nucleotides outside the gene matches: 9. Germline assignment: CDR1 SGHTA and CDR2 FQGNSA. In nucleotides, the CDR3 is TGTGCCAGCAGCTCGAGACTAGCGGGGGAGAAAAAGACCCAGTACTTC. Translated, it gives CASSSRLAGEKKTQYF.

This clonotype was seen many times. The gene calls are TRBV7-4 and TRBJ1-2; 9 positions agree with TRBD1. Unmatched junction bases numbered 15, after V lost 5 bases and J lost 8 bases. Germline V gene sequence: CDR1 SGHVT, CDR2 SQSDAQ. The CDR3 is 16 residues long. The CDR3 protein is CASSPRGQGPRGGYTF. The CDR3 DNA reads TGTGCCAGCAGCCCGCGGGGACAGGGACCTCGTGGAGGCTACACCTTC.

This clonotype occurred many times. The V call is TRBV18, the J call TRBJ2-1, with 7 nucleotides matching TRBD1. V was clipped by 6 bases and J by 4 bases; unmatched bases: 6. Germline CDR1 and CDR2: KGHSH and LQKENI. The CDR3 is made up of 14 amino acids. CDR3 sequence reads: CASSQGQLYNEQFF. CDR3 bases: TGTGCCAGCTCGCAGGGACAGCTTTACAATGAGCAGTTCTTC. Full variable domain (outside the CDR3, taken from reference TRBV18 and TRBJ2-1): NAGVMQNPRHLVRRRGQEARLRCSPMKGHSHVYWYRQLPEEGLKFMVYLQKENIIDESGMPKERFSAEFPKEGPSILRIQQVVRGDSAAYFCASSQGQLYNEQFFGPGTRLTVL.

This chain connects TRBV6-6 to TRBJ2-1, with 9 positions matching TRBD1. This CDR3 contains 13 residues. V was pared by 5 bases and J by 6 bases, with 2 bases of the junction left unmatched. The germline gives CDR1 MNHNY, CDR2 SVGAGI (reference sequence). In nucleotides, the CDR3 is TGTGCCAGCAGTACGGGACAGGGCAATGAGCAGTTCTTC. Protein sequence: CASSTGQGNEQFF.

This clonotype was found a few times. The V gene is TRBV12-3 or TRBV12-4, the J gene TRBJ2-2; D is unresolved. V lost 6 bases and J 7 bases, leaving 15 bases between the germline ends. The CDR3 is made up of 14 amino acids. CDR3 residues: CASSPETPSGELFF. CDR3 DNA sequence: TGTGCCAGCAGCCCCGAGACACCAAGCGGGGAGCTGTTTTTT.

This clonotype showed up just a few times. The CDR3 loop reads CASSQGISGGKCTGELFF. In nucleotides, the CDR3 is TGCGCCAGCAGCCAAGGAATATCGGGAGGGAAGTGCACCGGGGAGCTGTTTTTT. The chain links TRBV4-3 to TRBJ2-2; 8 bases align to TRBD2. In germline, CDR1 is LGHNA, CDR2 YSLEER. The CDR3 runs to 18 residues. With 1 base clipped from V and 4 bases from J, the junction kept 11 bases outside the gene matches.

The J gene is TRBJ1-2, the V gene TRBV20-1; D is unclear. Germline assignment: CDR1 DFQATT and CDR2 SNEGSKA (reference sequence). Deletions cut 3 bases from V and 8 bases from J, with 13 bases between. The CDR3 runs 12 residues. The CDR3 here is CSARPQGAGYTF. The CDR3 DNA reads TGCAGTGCTAGGCCCCAAGGAGCGGGCTACACCTTC.

This clonotype was seen repeatedly, ten times or more. The chain recombines TRBV7-2 with TRBJ1-6, with D hard to call. Germline lookup yields CDR1 SGHTA and CDR2 FQGNSA. Trimming pared 3 bases from V and 5 bases from J, leaving 11 bases between. This CDR3 has 15 amino acids. The CDR3 region is CASSFRASHNSPLHF. The CDR3 DNA reads as TGTGCCAGCAGCTTCCGCGCCAGCCATAATTCACCCCTCCACTTT. Full variable domain (rest looked up from reference TRBV7-2 and TRBJ1-6): GAGVSQSPSNKVTEKGKDVELRCDPISGHTALYWYRQSLGQGLEFLIYFQGNSAPDKSGLPSDRFSAERTGGSVSTLTIQRTQQEDSAVYLCASSFRASHNSPLHFGNGTRLTVT.

The V gene is TRBV15, the J gene TRBJ2-1; TRBD1 matches 7 bases. Unmatched junction bases numbered 10, after V lost 5 bases and J lost 3 bases. This CDR3 comprises 16 residues. Germline loops: CDR1 LNHNV, CDR2 YYDKDF (reference sequence). CDR3 sequence reads: CATSPKQGPSYNEQFF. The CDR3 region has the DNA TGTGCCACCAGCCCTAAACAGGGGCCTAGCTACAATGAGCAGTTCTTC.

In this sample, this clonotype turned up many times. The genes are TRBV10-2 and TRBJ1-5; no clear D gene. The germline CDR1 and CDR2 sequences are WSHSY and SAAADI. The CDR3 has 14 amino acids. Trimming shortened V by 6 bases and J by 0 bases, and 9 bases separated the two germline ends. The CDR3 loop reads CASRQPYSNQPQHF. In nucleotides, the CDR3 is TGCGCCAGCAGGCAGCCTTATAGCAATCAGCCCCAGCATTTT.

Many counts were recorded for this clonotype. V gene TRBV5-4 combines with J gene TRBJ2-3; 7 nucleotides agree with TRBD1. Trimming cost V 3 bases and J 2 bases; bases outside gene matches: 6. There are 15 residues in the CDR3. In germline, CDR1 is SGHNT, CDR2 YYREEE (reference sequence). The CDR3 loop is CASSSPGQNTDTQYF. CDR3 DNA: TGTGCCAGCAGCTCTCCGGGACAGAACACAGATACGCAGTATTTT. Together with reference TRBV5-4 and TRBJ2-3, the CDR3 gives the full variable domain: ETGVTQSPTHLIKTRGQQVTLRCSSQSGHNTVSWYQQALGQGPQFIFQYYREEENGRGNFPPRFSGLQFPNYSSELNVNALELDDSALYLCASSSPGQNTDTQYFGPGTRLTVL.

This clonotype was seen at least ten times. The chain joins TRBV5-1 to TRBJ1-6; 7 bases map to TRBD1. CDR1 and CDR2 from the germline V gene are SGHRS and YFSETQ. The CDR3 sequence is 14 residues long. Trimming took 0 bases from V and 14 from J; bases not matched to a gene: 8. CDR3 sequence reads: CASSLGQGGSALHF. For the CDR3, the DNA is TGCGCCAGCAGCTTGGGACAGGGTGGTTCGGCCCTCCACTTT.

This clonotype was counted at least ten times. The chain joins TRBV5-1 to TRBJ2-1; D is perhaps TRBD1 (5 bases). The germline V and J ends were trimmed by 0 bases and 6 bases, with 10 bases remaining between them. Germline V gene data show CDR1 as SGHRS and CDR2 as YFSETQ. The CDR3 runs 14 residues. Here the CDR3 reads CASSLAIQGNEQFF. The CDR3 DNA is TGCGCCAGCAGCTTGGCCATCCAGGGCAATGAGCAGTTCTTC.

The table lists this clonotype with many counts. The rearrangement links TRBV5-4 to TRBJ1-2, with D perhaps matching TRBD1 (5 bases). V was cut by 2 bases and J by 4 bases, with 21 bases left in between. The CDR3 spans 17 residues. Germline V gene sequence: CDR1 SGHNT, CDR2 YYREEE (reference sequence). The CDR3 DNA follows: TGTGCCAGCAGCTTAATCGGAGGGAACCGGGGGTTCTATGGCTACACCTTC. This codes for CASSLIGGNRGFYGYTF.

This clonotype occurred a few times. The gene calls are TRBV5-6 and TRBJ2-7; no clear D. The CDR3 consists of 12 residues. The V gene lost 0 bases and the J gene lost 4 bases, with 5 bases spanning the gap. Per germline, CDR1 SGHDT and CDR2 YYEEEE. The CDR3, as DNA: TGTGCCAGCAGCTTGGACATTTACGAGCAGTACTTC. This sequence encodes CASSLDIYEQYF. The whole variable domain, filled in from reference TRBV5-6 and TRBJ2-7, reads DAGVTQSPTHLIKTRGQQVTLRCSPKSGHDTVSWYQQALGQGPQFIFQYYEEEERQRGNFPDRFSGHQFPNYSSELNVNALLLGDSALYLCASSLDIYEQYFGPGTRLTVT.

Comment on this clonotype: No DNA is shown, since the ends of the CDR3 on it are uncertain; the CDR3 is the one TCRdb lists. V usage is TRBV19 and J usage is TRBJ2-5. Germline values: CDR1 LNHDA, CDR2 SQIVND (reference sequence). The CDR3 spans 18 residues, counting both ends. The CDR3: CASSIGFGDGSKKETQYF.

This clonotype was recorded many times. The chain uses TRBV7-9 and TRBJ1-1; weak D call: TRBD1 (5 bases). Trimming pared 5 bases from V and 10 bases from J, leaving 14 bases between. The germline V gene encodes CDR1 SEHNR and CDR2 FQNEAQ (reference sequence). This CDR3 region has 12 residues. The CDR3 nucleotides read TGTGCCAGCAGCCCCGGGGGTAGGAGAGCTTTCTTT. Translation gives CASSPGGRRAFF.

There are a few counts of this clonotype. V gene TRBV29-1 combines with J gene TRBJ2-1; TRBD2 agrees at 9 bases. V shed 6 bases, J shed 3 bases, and the junction held 6 bases outside the gene matches. The CDR3 length is 14 residues. Germline V CDR1 and CDR2: SQVTM, ANQGSEA. CDR3 in amino acids: CSVTGTSSYNEQFF. Here the CDR3 DNA reads TGCAGCGTGACCGGGACTAGCAGCTACAATGAGCAGTTCTTC.

The J gene is TRBJ2-7, the V gene TRBV9, with 8 bases matching TRBD1. The junction had 1 base not matched to a gene; V was cut back by 2 bases and J by 6 bases. The CDR3 length is 12 residues. Looked up from germline, CDR1 is SGDLS and CDR2 is YYNGEE. The CDR3 nucleotides read TGTGCCAGCAGCGTTACAGGGGGCGAGCAGTACTTC. Its protein is CASSVTGGEQYF.

The chain carries TRBV5-1 and TRBJ2-5; D not certain. CDR3 size: 14 residues. Trimming removed 4 bases at V and 2 bases at J, with 12 bases between. The germline V gene has CDR1 SGHRS and CDR2 YFSETQ. CDR3 nucleotides: TGCGCCAGCAGCCCATCTGGCGGACAAGAGACCCAGTACTTC. Its protein is CASSPSGGQETQYF.

V and J are TRBV20-1 and TRBJ1-1; no definite D call. CDR3 length: 13 amino acids. Germline V CDR1 and CDR2: DFQATT, SNEGSKA (reference sequence). Trimming removed 5 bases from V and 3 bases from J, with 13 bases in between. The CDR3 sequence: CSAGEVRDTEAFF. The DNA for the CDR3 is TGCAGTGCTGGGGAAGTGAGGGACACTGAAGCTTTCTTT.

This clonotype came up a few times. The chain carries TRBV7-2 and TRBJ1-1; D is unclear. This CDR3 is 13 amino acids long. Trimming removed 1 base from V and 7 bases from J, with 10 bases in between. Per germline, CDR1 SGHTA and CDR2 FQGNSA. CDR3 residues: CASSLGTDLEAFF. The CDR3 bases are TGTGCCAGCAGCTTAGGGACGGATCTTGAAGCTTTCTTT. Full variable domain (rest looked up from reference TRBV7-2 and TRBJ1-1): GAGVSQSPSNKVTEKGKDVELRCDPISGHTALYWYRQSLGQGLEFLIYFQGNSAPDKSGLPSDRFSAERTGGSVSTLTIQRTQQEDSAVYLCASSLGTDLEAFFGQGTRLTVV.

There are many counts of this clonotype. This sequence joins TRBV29-1 and TRBJ2-7, with 7 bases identical to TRBD1. The CDR3 is made up of 13 amino acids. CDR1 is SQVTM, CDR2 ANQGSEA, per germline. The V segment lost 8 bases and the J segment 1 base; nucleotides outside the gene matches: 8. The CDR3 loop reads CSYRDSHSYEQYF. In DNA, the CDR3 is TGCAGCTACCGGGACAGTCATTCCTACGAGCAGTACTTC.